The 16 T cell receptor beta chains reported below all come from one sample, sequenced in a study of cytomegalovirus exposure and HLA in healthy donors. 13 Jbeta primers and 60 Vbeta primers were used for the PCR. Sequenced by immunoSEQ multiplex PCR; TCRdb stores in-frame clones only, minus some. The sample shows roughly 150,000 clones, 84% of them seen only once. The sequenced sample was PBMCs. The receptors shown here come from a man aged 25 to 40 in good health and CMV-seronegative.

This clone has only a few counts. This sequence joins TRBV6-6 and TRBJ2-1; 9 bases agree with TRBD1. The germline V gene has CDR1 MNHNY and CDR2 SVGAGI (reference sequence). This CDR3 is 14 amino acids long. V lost 5 bases and J lost 6; bases outside the gene matches: 5. In nucleotides, the CDR3 is TGTGCCAGCAGTGGGACAGGGACTATCAATGAGCAGTTCTTC. This translates into CASSGTGTINEQFF.

The chain links TRBV28 to TRBJ2-7; D not resolved. Deletions cut 7 bases from V and 0 bases from J, with 16 bases between. Germline V gives CDR1 MDHEN, CDR2 SYDVKM. The CDR3 runs 15 residues. The CDR3 loop reads CASTSLARSSYEQYF. The CDR3 nucleotides are TGTGCCAGCACCTCCCTGGCGAGGAGCTCCTACGAGCAGTACTTC.

The rearrangement uses TRBV7-2 and TRBJ1-2; tentative D call: TRBD1 (5 bases). Germline CDR1 and CDR2: SGHTA and FQGNSA. The CDR3 consists of 15 residues. Trimming stripped 2 bases from V and 0 bases from J, with 10 bases between. For the CDR3, the DNA is TGTGCCAGCAGCTTACATGGGGGGTCTAACTATGGCTACACCTTC. This sequence encodes CASSLHGGSNYGYTF.

The chain employs TRBV11-2 and TRBJ2-1; 7 positions agree with TRBD1. Germline V gene lookup returns CDR1 SGHAT and CDR2 FQNNGV. CDR3 size: 17 residues. V shed 0 bases, J shed 0 bases, and the junction held 5 bases outside the gene matches. The DNA for the CDR3 is TGTGCCAGCAGCTTAGATTTTAGGGGGCACTCCTACAATGAGCAGTTCTTC. Protein sequence: CASSLDFRGHSYNEQFF.

The J gene is TRBJ2-5, the V gene TRBV11-2; 9 bases align to TRBD1. The ends lost 5 bases at V and 4 bases at J; junction bases unmatched: 8. Germline assignment: CDR1 SGHAT and CDR2 FQNNGV. The CDR3 loop spans 15 amino acids. DNA for the CDR3: TGTGCCAGCAGCATCCCGACAGGGGGAATAGAGACCCAGTACTTC. It codes for CASSIPTGGIETQYF.

The CDR3 region has the DNA TGTGCCAGTAGACCGAAGACAAGACAGCCCCAGCATTTT. Protein sequence: CASRPKTRQPQHF. The chain is built from TRBV19 and TRBJ1-5; D unclear. Germline V lookup: CDR1 LNHDA, CDR2 SQIVND (reference sequence). CDR3 length: 13 residues. The germline V and J ends were trimmed by 6 bases and 7 bases, with 13 bases remaining between them.

This chain connects TRBV25-1 to TRBJ2-7; the D gene is possibly TRBD2 (6 bases). With 4 bases removed from V and 5 bases from J, the gap between germline ends came to 15 bases. The germline V gene encodes CDR1 MGHDK and CDR2 SYGVNS. The CDR3 is 14 residues long. DNA of the CDR3: TGTGCCAGCAGTGCCGGGGGAAGATTCGACGAGCAGTACTTC. Amino acids: CASSAGGRFDEQYF.

The chain couples TRBV12-5 to TRBJ1-2; TRBD1 might be the D (6 bases). This CDR3 region has 15 residues. Per the germline V gene, CDR1 is LGHNT and CDR2 is FRNRAP. Between the trimmed V and J ends, which lost 7 bases and 0 bases, there was a span of 15 bases. The CDR3 coding sequence is TGTGCTAGTGCCATCGGAGAGGGGGCTAACTATGGCTACACCTTC. This encodes CASAIGEGANYGYTF.

This chain links TRBV21-1 with TRBJ2-7; the table assigns TRBD1, which was not confirmed against the DNA. TRBV21-1 is a documented pseudogene. The CDR3 contains 13 residues. As DNA, the CDR3 is TGTGCCAGCAGGATGGCCCGTTCCTACGAGCAGTACTTC. Translated: CASRMARSYEQYF.

This clone has more than one count but fewer than ten. V usage is TRBV29-1 and J usage is TRBJ1-5; 9 nucleotides match TRBD1. V gave up 4 bases and J gave up 2 bases; unmatched junction bases: 15. From germline, CDR1 is SQVTM and CDR2 ANQGSEA. The CDR3 contains 18 residues. This chain's CDR3 is CSVGGPGTGRGGNQPQHF. CDR3 bases: TGCAGCGTTGGAGGTCCCGGGACAGGGAGAGGTGGCAATCAGCCCCAGCATTTT.

V and J are TRBV19 and TRBJ1-1; 10 nucleotides match TRBD1. Germline loops: CDR1 LNHDA, CDR2 SQIVND (reference sequence). The CDR3 has 16 residues. V was pared by 1 base and J by 4 bases, with 6 bases of the junction left unmatched. The CDR3 loop is CASSIVSGQGSTEAFF. The CDR3 nucleotides read TGTGCCAGTAGTATAGTCTCGGGACAGGGGAGCACTGAAGCTTTCTTT.

V is TRBV30 and J is TRBJ2-3; 11 positions agree with TRBD2. Germline V lookup: CDR1 GTSNPN, CDR2 SVGIG (reference sequence). V lost 2 bases and J lost 0; bases outside the gene matches: 10. The CDR3 covers 18 residues. In DNA, the CDR3 is TGTGCCTGGAGTCCGCCTAGCGGGGGGCCGAGAAGCACAGATACGCAGTATTTT. Protein: CAWSPPSGGPRSTDTQYF.

This chain joins TRBV4-1 and TRBJ2-7; perhaps TRBD2 as D (5 bases). The V gene lost 4 bases and the J gene lost 1 base, with 14 bases spanning the gap. The CDR3 length is 15 residues. Germline V gives CDR1 MGHRA, CDR2 YSYEKL. The CDR3 DNA sequence: TGCGCCAGCAGCCTGGTGGGGAGATCTTCCTACGAGCAGTACTTC. This sequence encodes CASSLVGRSSYEQYF.

This rearrangement joins TRBV2 to TRBJ1-5; possibly TRBD1 for D (6 bases). Germline V gene lookup returns CDR1 SNHLY and CDR2 FYNNEI. The CDR3 has 17 amino acids. V gave up 2 bases and J gave up 2 bases, with 16 bases separating them. This chain's CDR3 is CASSESGGALGNQPQHF. DNA for the CDR3: TGTGCCAGCAGTGAATCGGGGGGGGCCTTGGGCAATCAGCCCCAGCATTTT.

The chain combines TRBV7-3 with TRBJ2-1, with 7 bases lining up with TRBD2. Per germline, CDR1 SGHTA and CDR2 FQGTGA. This CDR3 contains 15 residues. With 1 base clipped from V and 6 bases from J, the junction kept 6 bases outside the gene matches. CDR3 in amino acids: CASSLIGGSSNEQFF. DNA of the CDR3: TGTGCCAGCAGCTTAATAGGCGGGAGCAGCAATGAGCAGTTCTTC.

The rearrangement joins TRBV7-8 to TRBJ1-6; possibly TRBD1 for D (6 bases). Per germline, CDR1 SGHVS and CDR2 FQNEAQ. The CDR3 runs 17 residues. V was cut by 2 bases and J by 6 bases, with 17 bases left in between. The CDR3 here is CASSLWAGDMGNSPLHF. The DNA for the CDR3 is TGTGCCAGCAGCTTATGGGCAGGGGACATGGGTAATTCACCCCTCCACTTT. The variable domain in full, with the rest retrieved from reference TRBV7-8 and TRBJ1-6, is GAGVSQSPRYKVAKRGQDVALRCDPISGHVSLFWYQQALGQGPEFLTYFQNEAQLDKSGLPSDRFFAERPEGSVSTLKIQRTQQEDSAVYLCASSLWAGDMGNSPLHFGNGTRLTVT.